This TCR beta chain was recovered during a study of CXCR3-negative and CXCR3-positive naive CD8 T cells (dated by TCRdb to about 2019). About the investigation overall: In total, some 150 million TRB reads were obtained, which works out to roughly 1.5 +/- 0.3 million reads per library. For the TRBV-TRBJ cluster analysis, the naive subsets came from about 5 donors, while the memory cells came from 3 donors. The diversity and physicochemical repertoire analyses included 11 donors pooled from two independent experiments.

What the study reported, not specific to this receptor: Similar TRBV-TRBJ usage was shown by naive CXCR3-negative and CXCR3-positive cells from the same donor, whereas distinct patterns were shown by memory cells. Comparably high repertoire diversity was found in both naive subsets, whereas much lower repertoire diversity was found in memory CD8+ T cells. Surface CD5, linked to self-reactivity in mice, was comparable between naive subsets; TCR interaction strength was therefore also inferred from TRB CDR3 physicochemical properties. Because CXCR3 expression was partially decreased after cryopreservation, freshly isolated PBMCs were used for most assays.

Each CD8+ T cell subset was flow-sorted in triplicate, with about 320,000 cells per subset placed directly into RLT lysis buffer. Standard density gradient centrifugation was used to isolate peripheral blood mononuclear cells from buffy coats. Total RNA was extracted from sorted cells with an RNeasy Mini Kit. Sequencing instrument: NextSeq 550. The Human TCR Profiling Kit (MiLaboratory) was used to make UMI-labeled 5' RACE TRB cDNA libraries. cDNA synthesis used the entire amount of extracted RNA, and PCR amplification then used the entire amount of cDNA produced. Libraries were prepared in parallel with an identical number of PCR cycles. The source study handled its data this way. With a requirement of at least two reads per UMI, MIGEC and MiXCR extracted about 50,000 +/- 10,000 unique UMI-labeled TRB cDNA molecules per library. Each library averaged approximately 40,000 +/- 10,000 functional in-frame TRB CDR3 nucleotide clonotypes without stop codons. After each sample was downsampled to 5000 UMI-labeled TRB molecules, VDJtools was used to calculate diversity metrics such as normalized Shannon-Wiener and Chao1. VDJtools computed clonotype-size-weighted physicochemical properties of the central five CDR3 residues: interaction energy, strength, volume and Kidera factor 4. TCRdb reprocessed the reads and assigns one entry to each CDR3 protein sequence, leaving out DNA. TCRdb assigned the V and J calls; the authors' analysis was not used. The sample table includes 40,000 to 45,000 distinct CDR3 sequences. The ten largest clones capture 7.7% of the sample.

CDR3 length: 14 amino acids, cysteine to phenylalanine. The nucleotide record is missing. Per the germline V gene, SGHAT is the CDR1 and FQNNGV is the CDR2. With regard to this clonotype: Its antigen remains undetermined.

The specimen sequenced was memory CD8+ T cells from blood. The cell subset or site label, as the study defines it: conventional CD8+ memory T cells (TMEM), sorted as controls. This TCR derives from a human donor in good health. Some clones in this sample may be carry-over from other donors' samples. Recombination connected TRBV11-2 to TRBJ2-7; TCRdb indicates TRBD1, and absent DNA this call remains unverified. The CDR3 amino acid sequence is: CASSPSTGANEQYF.